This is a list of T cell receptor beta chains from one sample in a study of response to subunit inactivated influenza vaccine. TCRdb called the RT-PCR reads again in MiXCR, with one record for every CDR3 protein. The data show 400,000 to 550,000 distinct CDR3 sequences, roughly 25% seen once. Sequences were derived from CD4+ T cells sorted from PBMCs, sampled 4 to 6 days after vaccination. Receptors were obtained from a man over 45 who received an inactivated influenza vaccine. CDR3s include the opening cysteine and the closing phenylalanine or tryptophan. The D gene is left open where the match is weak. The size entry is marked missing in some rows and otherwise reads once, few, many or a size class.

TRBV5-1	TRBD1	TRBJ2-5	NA	TGCGCCAGCAGCCTGGGGACAGGGGGCGGGGAGACCCAGTACTTC	CASSLGTGGGETQYF
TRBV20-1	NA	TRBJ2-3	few	TGCAGTCCCTCCCAGGACAGACGCACAGATACGCAGTATTTT	CSPSQDRRTDTQYF
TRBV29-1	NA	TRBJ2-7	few	TGCAGCGTTTCGCCGAGTTGCTTC	CSVSPSCF
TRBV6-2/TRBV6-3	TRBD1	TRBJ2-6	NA	TGTGCCAGCAGGGAGGTTTTTAGGACAGGTCCCTCTGGGGCCAACGTCCTGACTTTC	CASREVFRTGPSGANVLTF
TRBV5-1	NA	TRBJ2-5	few	TGCGCCAGCAGCTTGTGGGGGCCCCAAGAGACCCAGTACTTC	CASSLWGPQETQYF
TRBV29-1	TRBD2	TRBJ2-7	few	TGCAGCGTTGAGTTCGGGACTAGAGAGCAGTACTTC	CSVEFGTREQYF
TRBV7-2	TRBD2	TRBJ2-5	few	TGTGCCAGCAGCTTAGGACTAGCGGGAGTTCAGGAGACCCAGTACTTC	CASSLGLAGVQETQYF
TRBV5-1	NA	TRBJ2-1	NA	TGCGCCAGCAGCATGGAGGGTGGCGATGAGCAGTTCTTC	CASSMEGGDEQFF
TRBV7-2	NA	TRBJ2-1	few	TGTGCCAGCAGCTCTCTACGGGGGGCCAATGAGCAGTTCTTC	CASSSLRGANEQFF
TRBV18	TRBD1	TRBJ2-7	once	TGTGCCAGCTCCTCGGGACAGGGGAGGACCTACGAGCAGTACTTC	CASSSGQGRTYEQYF
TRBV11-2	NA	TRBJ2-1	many	TGTGCCAGCAGCTTAGTCAGGGGTAGGGCACGATACAATGAGCAGTTCTTC	CASSLVRGRARYNEQFF
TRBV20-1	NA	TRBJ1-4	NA	TGCAGTGCTAGAGATGGTGGCAGGGCTGCTGAAAAACTGTTTTTT	CSARDGGRAAEKLFF
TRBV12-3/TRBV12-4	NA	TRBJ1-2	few	TGTGCCAGCAGTTTATCCGGGAATAGCTACACCTTC	CASSLSGNSYTF
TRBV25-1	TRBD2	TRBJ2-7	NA	TGTGCCAGCAGTCGAGCTAGCGGGAGCTCCTACGAGCAGTACTTC	CASSRASGSSYEQYF
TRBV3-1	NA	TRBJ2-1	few	TGTGCCAGCAGCCCCGTTGGGGGGGAGCAGTTCTTC	CASSPVGGEQFF
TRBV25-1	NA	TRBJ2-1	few	TGTGCCAGCAGTGAATCGGACACGAGCTCCTACAATGAGCAGTTCTTC	CASSESDTSSYNEQFF
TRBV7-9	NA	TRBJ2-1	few	TGTGCCAGCAGCTGGTTGGCTGCGAGCTACAATGAGCAGTTCTTC	CASSWLAASYNEQFF
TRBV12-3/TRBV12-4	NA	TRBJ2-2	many	TGTGCCAGCAGTCCCCGGACGAGCGGGGAGCTGTTTTTT	CASSPRTSGELFF
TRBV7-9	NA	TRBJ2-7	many	TGTGCCAGCAGTTTAGCCGGGAATTACGAGCAGTACTTC	CASSLAGNYEQYF
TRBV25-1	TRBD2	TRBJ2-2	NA	TGTGCCAGCAGTGAGGCAGGACTAGCATGGGACGGGGAGCTGTTTTTT	CASSEAGLAWDGELFF
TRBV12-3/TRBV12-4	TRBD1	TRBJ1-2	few	TGTGCCAGCAGTTCAACCGGGACAGGGGCTTCGAGCGGCTACACCTTC	CASSSTGTGASSGYTF
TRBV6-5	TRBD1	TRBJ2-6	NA	TGTGCCAGCAGCTACAGGGGTTCTGGGGCCAACGTCCTGACTTTC	CASSYRGSGANVLTF
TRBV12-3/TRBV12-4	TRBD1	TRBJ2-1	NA	TGTGCCAGCAGACCCACAGGGGGCAAAATGGGCAATGAGCAGTTCTTC	CASRPTGGKMGNEQFF
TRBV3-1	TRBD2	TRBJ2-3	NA	TGTGCCAGCAGCTATGGACTAGCGGCGAGCACAGATACGCAGTATTTT	CASSYGLAASTDTQYF
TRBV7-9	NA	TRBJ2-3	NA	TGTGCCAGCAGCTTACAGTTCAGGGCCCTAAGCACAGATACGCAGTATTTT	CASSLQFRALSTDTQYF
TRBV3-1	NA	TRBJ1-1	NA	TGTGCCAGCAGCCAGGCCTACGGTTCGCGGGCTTTCTTT	CASSQAYGSRAFF
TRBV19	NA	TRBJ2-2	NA	TGTGCCAGTAGTATAAGCTGGAGTGGCGGGGAGCTGGTTTTT	CASSISWSGGELVF
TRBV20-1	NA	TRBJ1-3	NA	TGCAGTGCTATGGGGACAACCAACAACACCATATATTTT	CSAMGTTNNTIYF
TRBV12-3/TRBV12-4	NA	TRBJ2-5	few	TGTGCCAGCAGTTTTGGACACCTGTACCAAGAGACCCAGTACTTC	CASSFGHLYQETQYF
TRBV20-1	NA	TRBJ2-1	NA	TGCAGTGCTAGTCCCACTGCCAACAATGAGCAGTTCTTC	CSASPTANNEQFF
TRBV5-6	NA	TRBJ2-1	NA	TGTGCCAGCAGCTTTTCCGGGTTTGAGCAGTTCTTC	CASSFSGFEQFF
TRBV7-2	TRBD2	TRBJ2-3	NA	TGTGCCAGCAGCTTAGGTGCGGGAGGCAGCACAGATACGCAGTCTTTT	CASSLGAGGSTDTQSF
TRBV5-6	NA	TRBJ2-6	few	TGTGCCAGCAGCTCACAGGGTCCTGGGGCCAACGTCCTGACTTTC	CASSSQGPGANVLTF
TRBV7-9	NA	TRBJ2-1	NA	TGTGCCAGCCGTTCTGACGGCGGGGGCCCTTTCTACAATGAGCAGTTCTTC	CASRSDGGGPFYNEQFF
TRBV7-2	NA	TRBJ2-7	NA	TGTGCCAGCAGCTTAGTTGGTAGCTCCCGCGAGCAGTACTTC	CASSLVGSSREQYF
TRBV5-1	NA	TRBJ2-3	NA	TGCGCCAGCAGCTTGGTCTCGGGGAACACAGATACGCAGTATTTT	CASSLVSGNTDTQYF
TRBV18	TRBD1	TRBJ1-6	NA	TGTGCCAGCTCACCCGGACAGGCGGATAATTCACCCCTCCACTTT	CASSPGQADNSPLHF
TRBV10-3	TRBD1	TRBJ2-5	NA	TGTGCCATCAGTGAGGGTCTCTTGACAGGGGTAGAGACCCAGTACTTC	CAISEGLLTGVETQYF
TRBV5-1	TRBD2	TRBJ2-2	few	TGCGCCAGCAGCAGGGGACTAGCGGGTGGTACTTCCGGGGAGCTGTTTTTT	CASSRGLAGGTSGELFF
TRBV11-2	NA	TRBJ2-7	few	TGTGCCAGCAGCTTAGGGACAGAGCTCTACGAGCAGTACTTC	CASSLGTELYEQYF
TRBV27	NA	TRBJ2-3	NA	TGTGCCAGCAGTTTCCTCCCGACGTACACAGATACGCAGTATTTT	CASSFLPTYTDTQYF
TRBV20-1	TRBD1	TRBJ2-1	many	TGCAGTGCTAGAGACCCAAACTCCCGGACAGGGGGCAATGAGCAGTTCTTC	CSARDPNSRTGGNEQFF
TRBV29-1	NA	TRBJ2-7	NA	TGCAGCGTTGTGAACAGGTTCCACGAGCAGTACTTC	CSVVNRFHEQYF
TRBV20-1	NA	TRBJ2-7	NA	TGCAGTGCTAGACGGGACTTCTCCTACGAGCAGTACTTC	CSARRDFSYEQYF
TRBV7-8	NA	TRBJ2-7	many	TGTGCCAGCAGCTTAGCTGGGTTCTCGGGTGAGCAGTACTTC	CASSLAGFSGEQYF
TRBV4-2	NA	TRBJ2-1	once	TGTGCCAGCAGCCAAGATTGGCTCTACAATGGGCAGTTCTTC	CASSQDWLYNGQFF
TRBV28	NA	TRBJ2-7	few	TGTGCCAGCGGTGGCTCCTACGAGCAGTACTTC	CASGGSYEQYF
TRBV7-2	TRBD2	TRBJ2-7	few	TGTGCCAGCAGCTTGGGGGGGAGGGACTACGAGCAGTACTTC	CASSLGGRDYEQYF
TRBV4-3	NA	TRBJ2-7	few	TGCGCCAGCAGCCAAGAGGTCCTACCAACCTACGAGCAGTACTTC	CASSQEVLPTYEQYF
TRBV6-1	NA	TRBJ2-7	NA	TGTGCCAGCAGTGAAAAAAAACAGGGACCCAAGTTCTACGAGCAGTACTTC	CASSEKKQGPKFYEQYF